The next 18 T cell receptor beta chains were all read from a single sample in a study of sequential checkpoint blockade in melanoma. Assay: immunoSEQ multiplex PCR; the TCRdb copy retains only in-frame clones and omits some. The profile shows 4,000 to 5,000 clones, approximately 24% of them singletons. As to treatment: randomized to nivolumab then ipilimumab (arm A) or the reverse (arm B). The sample consisted of tumor tissue (inferred from file names), taken from a patient given nivolumab and ipilimumab in sequence. These receptors came from a human donor with melanoma.

The rearrangement uses TRBV6-8 and TRBJ2-7; TRBD1 might be the D (6 bases). Germline CDR1 and CDR2: MNHGY and SAAAGT. The CDR3 is made up of 12 amino acids. Trimming cost V 8 bases and J 3 bases, with 11 bases left between them. The CDR3: CASWTDGYEQYF. The DNA for the CDR3 is TGTGCCAGCTGGACAGACGGCTACGAGCAGTACTTC.

By proportion, this clone is medium-sized. V usage is TRBV11-3 and J usage is TRBJ2-1; TRBD2 matches at 10 bases. The CDR3 covers 15 residues. Germline V gives CDR1 SGHNT, CDR2 YENEEA. With 6 bases clipped from V and 5 bases from J, the junction kept 7 bases outside the gene matches. The CDR3 spells CASSRGLAVNNEQFF. CDR3 coding DNA: TGTGCCAGCAGTCGAGGACTAGCGGTTAACAATGAGCAGTTCTTC. The whole variable domain, remainder taken from reference TRBV11-3 and TRBJ2-1, is EAGVVQSPRYKIIEKKQPVAFWCNPISGHNTLYWYLQNLGQGPELLIRYENEEAVDDSQLPKDRFSAERLKGVDSTLKIQPAELGDSAVYLCASSRGLAVNNEQFFGPGTRLTVL.

The V gene is TRBV6-8, the J gene TRBJ1-1; D not resolved. The V and J ends lost 10 bases and 1 base respectively, with 13 bases between them. This CDR3 spans 13 amino acids. Germline CDR1 reads MNHGY; CDR2 reads SAAAGT. The CDR3 bases are TGTGCCATCCAATGGGCCTCGAACACTGAAGCTTTCTTT. Its protein product is CAIQWASNTEAFF.

By frequency in the sample, this clone is large. V is TRBV9 and J is TRBJ1-3; TRBD1 agrees at 7 bases. The germline CDR1 and CDR2 sequences are SGDLS and YYNGEE. The CDR3 extends over 15 amino acids. V lost 0 bases and J lost 1; bases outside the gene matches: 1. The CDR3 DNA reads as TGTGCCAGCAGCGTAGGGACAGGTTCTGGAAACACCATATATTTT. Translation: CASSVGTGSGNTIYF.

The V gene is TRBV4-1, the J gene TRBJ1-2; D remains unclear. There are 15 residues in the CDR3. The V end was cut by 0 bases, the J end by 9 bases, with 17 bases between. Germline loops: CDR1 MGHRA, CDR2 YSYEKL. The CDR3 bases are TGCGCCAGCAGCCAAGATCGGGCACCGGGTTACCGCTACACCTTC. Translation gives CASSQDRAPGYRYTF.

The chain uses TRBV19 and TRBJ1-6; D may be TRBD1 (6 bases). The length of the CDR3 is 16 residues. The germline V and J ends were trimmed by 10 bases and 5 bases, with 21 bases remaining between them. In germline, CDR1 is LNHDA, CDR2 SQIVND (reference sequence). This CDR3 is CATRDIPGTDNSPLHF. DNA of the CDR3: TGTGCCACTCGGGACATACCGGGAACTGATAATTCACCCCTCCACTTT.

This clone is medium-sized in the sample. The V and J genes are TRBV15 and TRBJ2-3; D is undetermined. V was shortened by 3 bases and J by 6 bases, with 13 bases between the two germline ends. CDR1 and CDR2 from the germline V gene are LNHNV and YYDKDF (reference sequence). The length of the CDR3 is 14 residues. CDR3 in amino acids: CATSSQFQWDTQYF. CDR3 DNA sequence: TGTGCCACCAGCAGCCAATTTCAGTGGGATACGCAGTATTTT.

This clone rates as medium-sized. This chain connects TRBV11-3 to TRBJ2-1; D is ambiguous. Germline V gene sequence: CDR1 SGHNT, CDR2 YENEEA. V lost 1 base, J lost 2 bases, and 9 bases lay in between. The CDR3 covers 15 residues. The CDR3 reads CASSLVKGTYNEQFF. In DNA form, the CDR3 reads TGTGCCAGCAGCTTAGTCAAGGGAACCTACAATGAGCAGTTCTTC.

The J gene is TRBJ1-2, the V gene TRBV30; D is unresolved. Germline values: CDR1 GTSNPN, CDR2 SVGIG (reference sequence). The CDR3 sequence is 15 residues long. The V gene lost 3 bases and the J gene lost 2 bases, with 16 bases spanning the gap. The CDR3, as DNA: TGTGCCTGGAGCGGGCCGTCGTTAGCGAACTATGGCTACACCTTC. Translated: CAWSGPSLANYGYTF.

V usage is TRBV19 and J usage is TRBJ2-3; D tentatively reads TRBD1 or TRBD2 (5 bases each). The CDR3 has 14 amino acids. Trimming left V 4 bases short and J 4 bases short, with 12 bases between. Germline-derived CDR1 and CDR2 are LNHDA and SQIVND (reference sequence). CDR3 in DNA: TGTGCCAGTAGTAGGATGAGGGGTGCAGATACGCAGTATTTT. This gives the protein CASSRMRGADTQYF.

The chain carries TRBV7-2 and TRBJ2-5; D uncertain. Per germline, CDR1 SGHTA and CDR2 FQGNSA. V lost 6 bases and J 0 bases, leaving 8 bases between the germline ends. The CDR3 totals 13 residues. CDR3 sequence reads: CASSFRDQETQYF. The CDR3 coding sequence is TGTGCCAGCAGTTTTAGGGACCAAGAGACCCAGTACTTC.

The CDR3 loop reads CASSTIEGVRYEQYF. CDR3 coding DNA: TGTGCCAGTAGTACCATCGAGGGGGTTCGCTACGAGCAGTACTTC. This chain joins TRBV19 and TRBJ2-7; D might be TRBD1 (6 bases). CDR1 and CDR2 from the germline V gene are LNHDA and SQIVND (reference sequence). This CDR3 has 15 amino acids. V shed 4 bases and J shed 3 bases, with 16 bases lying between them.

Concerning this clone itself: A read error may produce the germline difference seen at one junction end. This CDR3 reads CASSEQYRNPRDEQFF. CDR3 coding DNA: TGTGCCAGCAGTGAGCAATACAGGAACCCACGGGATGAGCAGTTCTTC. This chain connects TRBV10-3 to TRBJ2-1, with a possible D match to TRBD1 (5 bases). The germline CDR1 and CDR2 sequences are ENHRY and SYGVKD. The CDR3 sequence is 16 residues long.

This clone has only a few counts. The chain uses TRBV6-8 and TRBJ1-3; D remains unclear. The ends were cut back, 1 base at V and 2 bases at J, with 3 bases in the middle. This CDR3 contains 13 residues. CDR1 and CDR2 (germline): MNHGY, SAAAGT. CDR3 sequence (DNA): TGTGCCAGCAGTTACTGGGCTGGAAACACCATATATTTT. The encoded protein is CASSYWAGNTIYF.

The chain employs TRBV9 and TRBJ2-2; the D is unclear. V shed 3 bases and J shed 1 base, with 7 bases lying between them. Germline CDR1 SGDLS, CDR2 YYNGEE. The CDR3 loop spans 14 amino acids. The CDR3 protein is CASSDYENTGELFF. The DNA for the CDR3 is TGTGCCAGCAGCGATTATGAGAACACCGGGGAGCTGTTTTTT.

This clone came up a few times. The chain recombines TRBV11-3 with TRBJ2-3, with 11 bases that match TRBD1. This CDR3 contains 15 residues. Per germline, CDR1 SGHNT and CDR2 YENEEA. V gave up 4 bases and J gave up 7 bases; unmatched junction bases: 7. The CDR3 region has the DNA TGTGCCAGCAGCTCTACCGGGACAGGGGGAAATACGCAGTATTTT. Translation gives CASSSTGTGGNTQYF.

The chain recombines TRBV19 with TRBJ2-3; TRBD1 matches 9 bases. The CDR3 covers 14 residues. Germline CDR1 reads LNHDA; CDR2 reads SQIVND (reference sequence). The trim removed 4 bases at V and 7 bases at J, leaving 6 bases unmatched. The CDR3 nucleotides are TGTGCCAGTAGTACGACAGGGGGTAAAAATACGCAGTATTTT. Translation: CASSTTGGKNTQYF.

By sample share, this clone is medium-sized. This rearrangement joins TRBV23-1 to TRBJ2-7; D not resolved. TRBV23-1 belongs to the ORF category, with a function that is uncertain. This CDR3 region has 13 residues. V was pared by 6 bases and J by 1 base, with 10 bases between. The CDR3 bases are TGCGCCAGCAGCTTGGACCAATCCTACGAGCAGTACTTC. This translates into CASSLDQSYEQYF.